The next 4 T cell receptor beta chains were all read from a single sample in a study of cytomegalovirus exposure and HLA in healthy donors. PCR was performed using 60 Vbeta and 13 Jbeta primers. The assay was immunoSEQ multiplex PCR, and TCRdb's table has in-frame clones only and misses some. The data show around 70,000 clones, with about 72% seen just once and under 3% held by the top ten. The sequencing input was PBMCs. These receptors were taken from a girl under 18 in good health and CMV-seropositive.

CDR3 in amino acids: CASSQGLGNTIYF. CDR3 sequence (DNA): TGTGCCAGCAGCCAGGGGCTCGGAAACACCATATATTTT. This chain links TRBV16 with TRBJ1-3; D perhaps matches TRBD1 (5 bases). This CDR3 is built from 13 residues. In germline, CDR1 is KGHSY, CDR2 FQNENV. V shed 3 bases and J shed 4 bases, with 7 bases lying between them.

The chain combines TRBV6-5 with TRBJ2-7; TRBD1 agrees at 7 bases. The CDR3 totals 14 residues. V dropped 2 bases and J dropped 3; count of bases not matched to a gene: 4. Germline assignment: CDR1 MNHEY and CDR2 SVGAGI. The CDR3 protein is CASSYRGLSYEQYF. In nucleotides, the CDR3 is TGTGCCAGCAGTTACAGGGGGCTAAGCTACGAGCAGTACTTC.

The CDR3 here is CASSPWEGYGYTF. CDR3 DNA sequence: TGTGCCAGCAGCCCCTGGGAGGGCTATGGCTACACCTTC. The rearrangement links TRBV5-4 to TRBJ1-2, with D uncertain. Germline CDR1 and CDR2: SGHNT and YYREEE (reference sequence). V gave up 4 bases and J gave up 4 bases, with 11 bases separating them. This CDR3 is 13 amino acids long.

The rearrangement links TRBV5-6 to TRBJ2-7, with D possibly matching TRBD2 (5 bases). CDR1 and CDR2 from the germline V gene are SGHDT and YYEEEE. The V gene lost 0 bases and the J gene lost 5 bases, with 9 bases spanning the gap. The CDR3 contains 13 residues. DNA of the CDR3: TGTGCCAGCAGCTTGGGCGGGTTGGACGAGCAGTACTTC. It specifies CASSLGGLDEQYF.